The 28 T cell receptor beta chains below were found in one sample sequenced in a study of cytomegalovirus exposure and HLA in healthy donors (dated by TCRdb to about 2017). The library was generated by the immunoSEQ multiplex PCR assay. A mixture of 60 forward primers for TCR Vbeta segments and 13 reverse primers for TCR Jbeta segments was used in the multiplex PCR. TCRdb re-hosts the immuneACCESS table, in-frame sequences only. Its copies lack some clones; in the studies checked, an unresolved V gene accounts for under half of them, and the cause for the rest is not known. The sample data list approximately 250,000 clones, and more than 75% of these were observed just once. The ten largest clones represent about 0.22% of the sample. The sequencing sample was made of PBMCs. The receptors come from a girl aged 2 to 10 in good health and CMV-seronegative.

Points on this clone: Other nucleotide sequences from this sample produce the same CDR3. The chain employs TRBV6-6 and TRBJ1-1; unclear D gene. The CDR3 sequence is 14 residues long. V gave up 0 bases and J gave up 1 base, with 6 bases separating them. CDR1 MNHNY and CDR2 SVGAGI come from the germline V gene (reference sequence). CDR3 protein: CASSYSSWNTEAFF. Written as DNA, the CDR3 is TGTGCCAGCAGTTACTCGTCATGGAACACTGAAGCTTTCTTT.

This rearrangement joins TRBV6-5 to TRBJ1-2; 10 nucleotides match TRBD1. Germline CDR1 is MNHEY and CDR2 is SVGAGI. With 6 bases clipped from V and 6 bases from J, the junction kept 1 base outside the gene matches. The CDR3 is made up of 12 amino acids. Here the CDR3 reads CASRGTGDGYTF. CDR3 nucleotides: TGTGCCAGCAGGGGGACAGGGGATGGCTACACCTTC.

The chain employs TRBV7-6 and TRBJ2-5; TRBD1 matches 7 bases. The germline gives CDR1 SGHVS, CDR2 FNYEAQ. This CDR3 comprises 17 residues. V was pared by 0 bases and J by 1 base, with 8 bases of the junction left unmatched. Written as DNA, the CDR3 is TGTGCCAGCAGCTTAGCCCCACCCGGGACAGCCCAAGAGACCCAGTACTTC. It codes for CASSLAPPGTAQETQYF.

This chain connects TRBV5-1 to TRBJ2-4, with 14 positions matching TRBD2. Germline assignment: CDR1 SGHRS and CDR2 YFSETQ. J lost 7 bases, V lost 4 bases, and 7 bases had no gene match. CDR3 length equals 16 residues. The CDR3 DNA sequence: TGCGCCAGCAGCCCGGGACTAGCGGGAGTTATGAACATTCAGTACTTC. Its translation is CASSPGLAGVMNIQYF.

J is TRBJ2-5 and V is TRBV5-5; 12 bases are shared with TRBD2. Germline CDR1 is SGHKS and CDR2 is YYEKEE (reference sequence). Germline trimming cut 4 bases from V and 0 bases from J; bases unmatched to any gene: 10. This CDR3 is built from 18 residues. This chain's CDR3 is CASSATSGGTKHQETQYF. CDR3 coding DNA: TGTGCCAGCAGCGCAACTAGCGGGGGGACCAAACACCAAGAGACCCAGTACTTC.

V gene TRBV5-1 combines with J gene TRBJ1-2, with TRBD1 matching over 12 bases. Germline V CDR1 and CDR2: SGHRS, YFSETQ. V dropped 3 bases and J dropped 2; count of bases not matched to a gene: 2. This CDR3 is 15 amino acids long. The CDR3 spells CASSWGQGANYGYTF. The CDR3 nucleotides are TGCGCCAGCAGCTGGGGACAGGGGGCGAACTATGGCTACACCTTC.

V gene TRBV2 combines with J gene TRBJ1-1; D unresolved. Germline V gene data show CDR1 as SNHLY and CDR2 as FYNNEI. CDR3 length: 13 residues. Trimming pared 9 bases from V and 1 base from J, leaving 12 bases between. CDR3 DNA sequence: TGTGCCAGTAAAACGACACCGAACACTGAAGCTTTCTTT. As protein: CASKTTPNTEAFF.

The V call is TRBV5-1, the J call TRBJ2-5; D is unresolved. CDR1 SGHRS and CDR2 YFSETQ come from the germline V gene. The CDR3 spans 13 residues. V lost 2 bases, J lost 9 bases, and 14 bases lay in between. CDR3 in DNA: TGCGCCAGCAGCTTTCTAGAGGAGTTGGCCCAGTACTTC. It encodes CASSFLEELAQYF.

This clone was seen only a few times. The CDR3 here is CSAGLAGHYEQYF. The CDR3 coding sequence is TGCAGCGCTGGACTAGCGGGACACTACGAGCAGTACTTC. The rearrangement links TRBV29-1 to TRBJ2-7; TRBD2 matches 12 bases. The ends lost 7 bases at V and 3 bases at J; junction bases unmatched: 4. The CDR3 has 13 residues. Germline CDR1 SQVTM, CDR2 ANQGSEA.

The chain combines TRBV10-3 with TRBJ1-2; 7 nucleotides line up with TRBD1. The CDR3 runs 17 residues. Trimming took 6 bases from V and 2 from J; bases not matched to a gene: 15. CDR1 is ENHRY, CDR2 SYGVKD, per germline. The CDR3 DNA is TGTGCCATCAGATCTACAGGGGCGTCCGACGAGAACTATGGCTACACCTTC. Encoded protein: CAIRSTGASDENYGYTF.

The chain recombines TRBV5-5 with TRBJ1-4; possibly TRBD1 for D (6 bases). V shed 4 bases and J shed 6 bases, with 22 bases lying between them. This CDR3 spans 17 amino acids. Germline CDR1 and CDR2: SGHKS and YYEKEE (reference sequence). The CDR3 reads CASSQPGGPPRDEKLFF. The CDR3, as DNA: TGTGCCAGCAGCCAACCGGGGGGGCCGCCAAGGGATGAAAAACTGTTTTTT. Looking up the rest from reference TRBV5-5 and TRBJ1-4 gives the full variable domain: DAGVTQSPTHLIKTRGQQVTLRCSPISGHKSVSWYQQVLGQGPQFIFQYYEKEERGRGNFPDRFSARQFPNYSSELNVNALLLGDSALYLCASSQPGGPPRDEKLFFGSGTQLSVL.

The chain joins TRBV7-6 to TRBJ2-3; D unclear. From germline, CDR1 is SGHVS and CDR2 FNYEAQ. The CDR3 spans 15 residues. Trimming removed 4 bases at V and 2 bases at J, with 13 bases between. Written as DNA, the CDR3 is TGTGCCAGCAGCTCGTGGGCAACAATCACAGATACGCAGTATTTT. Translating gives CASSSWATITDTQYF.

Comment on this clone: Other DNA sequences in the same sample also yield this CDR3. This sequence joins TRBV2 and TRBJ2-5, with a weak D call TRBD1 (5 bases). CDR1 SNHLY and CDR2 FYNNEI come from the germline V gene. The CDR3 spans 12 residues. V was trimmed by 3 bases and J by 4 bases, leaving 6 bases between them. CDR3 sequence (DNA): TGTGCCAGCAGTGACAGGGTAGAGACCCAGTACTTC. This codes for CASSDRVETQYF.

The rearrangement uses TRBV9 and TRBJ2-1; 8 nucleotides agree with TRBD1. Germline trimming cut 0 bases from V and 3 bases from J; bases unmatched to any gene: 2. Germline CDR1 is SGDLS and CDR2 is YYNGEE. This CDR3 contains 15 residues. The CDR3 DNA follows: TGTGCCAGCAGCGTAGCTGGGACAGGCTACAATGAGCAGTTCTTC. Translation gives CASSVAGTGYNEQFF.

This sequence joins TRBV6-1 and TRBJ2-3; D might be TRBD1 (5 bases). Germline V lookup: CDR1 MNHNS, CDR2 SASEGT. The CDR3 is 15 amino acids. The V end lost 2 bases, the J end lost 1 base, and 10 bases lay between the germline ends. Here the CDR3 DNA reads TGTGCCAGCAGTGAAAGGACACACGGCACAGATACGCAGTATTTT. Its protein product is CASSERTHGTDTQYF.

CDR3 DNA sequence: TGTGCCAGCAGCTCCCGTGGCGGATCTGGAAACACCATATATTTT. Its protein is CASSSRGGSGNTIYF. V gene TRBV7-9 combines with J gene TRBJ1-3; D is ambiguous. The CDR3 consists of 15 residues. The V end was cut by 4 bases, the J end by 1 base, with 11 bases between. Germline CDR1 SEHNR, CDR2 FQNEAQ (reference sequence).

The chain employs TRBV10-3 and TRBJ1-2, with TRBD1 matching over 8 bases. The J segment lost 8 bases and the V segment lost 7 bases, leaving 12 bases of the junction unmatched. Germline lookup yields CDR1 ENHRY and CDR2 SYGVKD. CDR3 size: 14 residues. The CDR3 reads CAITATGVDGGYTF. The CDR3 DNA follows: TGTGCCATCACCGCGACAGGGGTTGACGGAGGCTACACCTTC.

The V call is TRBV7-6, the J call TRBJ2-5, with 11 bases fitting TRBD1. The DNA end lines up better with TRBJ2-7; the J call may be wrong. This CDR3 spans 14 amino acids. CDR1 is SGHVS, CDR2 FNYEAQ, per germline. CDR3 loop: CASSLRTGGDEQYF. The CDR3 nucleotides are TGTGCCAGCAGCTTAAGGACAGGGGGCGACGAGCAGTACTTC.

This clone was detected only once. This chain uses TRBV6-6 with TRBJ2-7; 7 nucleotides agree with TRBD1. Germline CDR1 is MNHNY and CDR2 is SVGAGI (reference sequence). Trimming took 3 bases from V and 5 from J; bases not matched to a gene: 10. The CDR3 is 15 amino acids. This chain's CDR3 is CASSYAADRANEQYF. CDR3 nucleotide sequence: TGTGCCAGCAGTTATGCCGCCGACAGGGCCAACGAGCAGTACTTC.

The chain links TRBV5-4 to TRBJ2-3; TRBD2 matches 13 bases. J gave up 6 bases and V 1 base, and 8 bases lay outside the gene matches. The CDR3 runs to 17 residues. CDR1 and CDR2 from the germline V gene are SGHNT and YYREEE (reference sequence). DNA for the CDR3: TGTGCCAGCAGCTTGAGAACTAGCGGGGGGGCTACGGATACGCAGTATTTT. Amino acids: CASSLRTSGGATDTQYF.

The chain uses TRBV6-5 and TRBJ2-3; 13 bases agree with TRBD2. There are 14 residues in the CDR3. Germline V CDR1 and CDR2: MNHEY, SVGAGI. J gave up 5 bases and V 7 bases, and 3 bases lay outside the gene matches. Here the CDR3 DNA reads TGTGCCAGCACCCGACTAGCGGGAGGAGATACGCAGTATTTT. Residues: CASTRLAGGDTQYF.

This CDR3 is CASSPFGTGSYEQYF. CDR3 sequence (DNA): TGTGCCAGCTCACCGTTCGGGACAGGGTCCTACGAGCAGTACTTC. The chain carries TRBV18 and TRBJ2-7, with 9 bases matching TRBD1. Germline V gene sequence: CDR1 KGHSH, CDR2 LQKENI. V dropped 3 bases and J dropped 1; count of bases not matched to a gene: 4. CDR3 size: 15 residues.

The J gene is TRBJ2-5, the V gene TRBV11-2; D gene uncertain. This CDR3 contains 16 residues. V shed 0 bases and J shed 2 bases, with 13 bases lying between them. From germline, CDR1 is SGHAT and CDR2 FQNNGV. CDR3 amino acids: CASSLDGPGLQETQYF. The CDR3 DNA is TGTGCCAGCAGCTTAGATGGCCCAGGTTTACAAGAGACCCAGTACTTC.

This clone was detected only once. Here the CDR3 DNA reads TGCGCCAGCAGCGATAGACTAGCGGGGGCGAATTCATATACGCAGTATTTT. As protein: CASSDRLAGANSYTQYF. The rearrangement joins TRBV10-1 to TRBJ2-3, with TRBD2 matching 12 bases. The CDR3 sequence is 17 residues long. Trimming cost V 6 bases and J 7 bases; bases outside gene matches: 14. Germline V gene data show CDR1 as WNHNN and CDR2 as SYGVQD (reference sequence).

This chain uses TRBV29-1 with TRBJ1-5; possibly TRBD1 for D (6 bases). The germline V and J ends were trimmed by 7 bases and 0 bases, with 16 bases remaining between them. The germline V gene encodes CDR1 SQVTM and CDR2 ANQGSEA. The CDR3 consists of 15 residues. This CDR3 reads CSADRLLYSNQPQHF. The DNA for the CDR3 is TGCAGCGCCGACAGGCTACTCTATAGCAATCAGCCCCAGCATTTT. Full variable domain (outside the CDR3, taken from reference TRBV29-1 and TRBJ1-5): SAVISQKPSRDICQRGTSLTIQCQVDSQVTMMFWYRQQPGQSLTLIATANQGSEATYESGFVIDKFPISRPNLTFSTLTVSNMSPEDSSIYLCSADRLLYSNQPQHFGDGTRLSIL.

The CDR3 bases are TGTGCCAGCAGTTTCCAAGGACAGGGTCTCTATGGCTACACCTTC. Its translation is CASSFQGQGLYGYTF. The genes are TRBV27 and TRBJ1-2, with 8 nucleotides matching TRBD1. Per the germline V gene, CDR1 is MNHEY and CDR2 is SMNVEV (reference sequence). V shed 3 bases, J shed 4 bases, and the junction held 7 bases outside the gene matches. This CDR3 has 15 amino acids.

The sample holds a few counts of this clone. This chain links TRBV28 with TRBJ1-5; D unresolved. The CDR3 has 12 amino acids. The germline gives CDR1 MDHEN, CDR2 SYDVKM. V shed 2 bases and J shed 7 bases, with 6 bases lying between them. CDR3 sequence: CASSLRVQPQHF. The CDR3 nucleotides read TGTGCCAGCAGTTTAAGAGTCCAGCCCCAGCATTTT.

The CDR3 here is CASSLNRGWQPQHF. The CDR3 DNA is TGTGCCAGCAGCTTAAACAGGGGGTGGCAGCCCCAGCATTTT. V gene TRBV7-8 combines with J gene TRBJ1-5; TRBD1 matches 8 bases. Germline V gene lookup returns CDR1 SGHVS and CDR2 FQNEAQ. This CDR3 has 14 amino acids. V lost 2 bases, J lost 7 bases, and 4 bases stayed unmatched. Using reference TRBV7-8 and TRBJ1-5 for the parts outside the CDR3, the full variable domain is GAGVSQSPRYKVAKRGQDVALRCDPISGHVSLFWYQQALGQGPEFLTYFQNEAQLDKSGLPSDRFFAERPEGSVSTLKIQRTQQEDSAVYLCASSLNRGWQPQHFGDGTRLSIL.